This T cell receptor beta chain was recovered during a study of T-cell reconstitution after alpha-beta-depleted transplantation in children. Study-wide results and caveats: When one year had passed after transplant, most T-cell counts and diversity came from newly produced T cells. About two months after transplant, alpha-beta T cells reportedly came from several hundred expanded graft clones.

Germline assignment: CDR1 SGHTA and CDR2 FQGTGA. V lost 5 bases, J lost 6 bases, and 15 bases lay in between. The CDR3 spans 14 residues. Unique molecular identifiers were built into the TCRbeta library. Each CDR3 protein gets one entry after TCRdb re-called the PCR reads with MiXCR. Found here are about 300,000 distinct CDR3 sequences, roughly 8.2% of them singletons; the top ten hold approximately 9.6%. This clonotype has more than one count but fewer than ten. Its antigen is unidentified. This TCR was sampled from a female patient aged 2-10 years who had a stem cell transplant for Fanconi anemia, so the T cells may come from the graft donor. The starting material was peripheral blood, obtained 360 days after TCRalphabeta/CD19-depleted stem cell transplant. The chain has TRBV7-3 and TRBJ2-3, with D unresolved. As DNA, the CDR3 is TGTGCCAGCAGCCCCACCATGATGCCGGATACGCAGTATTTT. As protein: CASSPTMMPDTQYF.